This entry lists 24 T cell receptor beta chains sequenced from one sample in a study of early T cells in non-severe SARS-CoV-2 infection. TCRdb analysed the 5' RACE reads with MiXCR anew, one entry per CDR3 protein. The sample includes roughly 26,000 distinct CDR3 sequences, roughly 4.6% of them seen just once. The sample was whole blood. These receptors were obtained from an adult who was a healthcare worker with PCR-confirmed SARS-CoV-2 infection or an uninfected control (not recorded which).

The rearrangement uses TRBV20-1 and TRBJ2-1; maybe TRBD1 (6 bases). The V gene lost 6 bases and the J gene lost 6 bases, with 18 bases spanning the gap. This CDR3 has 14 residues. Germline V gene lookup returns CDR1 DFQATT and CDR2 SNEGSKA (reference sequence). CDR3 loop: CSAHQWDKGNEQFF. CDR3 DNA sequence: TGCAGTGCCCACCAGTGGGACAAGGGCAATGAGCAGTTCTTC.

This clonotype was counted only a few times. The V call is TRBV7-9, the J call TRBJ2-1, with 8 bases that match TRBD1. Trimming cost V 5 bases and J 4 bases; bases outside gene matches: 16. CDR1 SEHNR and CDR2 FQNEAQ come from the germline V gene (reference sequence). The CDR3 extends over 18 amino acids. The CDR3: CASSQRRQGTGKYNEQFF. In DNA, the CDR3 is TGTGCCAGCAGCCAACGACGGCAGGGGACAGGCAAATACAATGAGCAGTTCTTC. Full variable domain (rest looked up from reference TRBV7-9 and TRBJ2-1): DTGVSQNPRHKITKRGQNVTFRCDPISEHNRLYWYRQTLGQGPEFLTYFQNEAQLEKSRLLSDRFSAERPKGSFSTLEIQRTEQGDSAMYLCASSQRRQGTGKYNEQFFGPGTRLTVL.

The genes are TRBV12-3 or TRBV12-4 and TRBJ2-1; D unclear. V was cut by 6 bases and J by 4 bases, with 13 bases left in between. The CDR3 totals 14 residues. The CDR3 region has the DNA TGTGCCAGCAGCTTTCAGGTGCCGTACAATGAGCAGTTCTTC. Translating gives CASSFQVPYNEQFF.

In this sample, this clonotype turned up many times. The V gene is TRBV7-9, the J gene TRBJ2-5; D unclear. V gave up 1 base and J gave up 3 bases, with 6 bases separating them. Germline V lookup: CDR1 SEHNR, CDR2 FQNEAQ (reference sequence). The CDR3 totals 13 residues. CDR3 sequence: CASSLEMEETQYF. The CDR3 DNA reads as TGTGCCAGCAGCTTAGAAATGGAAGAGACCCAGTACTTC. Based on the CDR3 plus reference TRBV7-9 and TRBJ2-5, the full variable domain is DTGVSQNPRHKITKRGQNVTFRCDPISEHNRLYWYRQTLGQGPEFLTYFQNEAQLEKSRLLSDRFSAERPKGSFSTLEIQRTEQGDSAMYLCASSLEMEETQYFGPGTRLLVL.

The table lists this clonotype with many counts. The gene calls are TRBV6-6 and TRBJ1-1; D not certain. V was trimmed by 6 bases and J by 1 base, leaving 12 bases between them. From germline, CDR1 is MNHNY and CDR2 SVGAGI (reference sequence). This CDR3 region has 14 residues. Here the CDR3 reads CASSPRTRNTEAFF. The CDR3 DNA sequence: TGTGCCAGCAGCCCGAGGACGCGGAACACTGAAGCTTTCTTT.

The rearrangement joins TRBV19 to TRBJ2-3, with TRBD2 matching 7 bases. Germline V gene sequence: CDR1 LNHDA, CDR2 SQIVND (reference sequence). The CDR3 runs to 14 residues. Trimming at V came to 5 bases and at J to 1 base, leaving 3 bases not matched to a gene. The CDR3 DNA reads TGTGCCAGTAGTTCGAGCGGGGGCACAGATACGCAGTATTTT. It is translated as CASSSSGGTDTQYF.

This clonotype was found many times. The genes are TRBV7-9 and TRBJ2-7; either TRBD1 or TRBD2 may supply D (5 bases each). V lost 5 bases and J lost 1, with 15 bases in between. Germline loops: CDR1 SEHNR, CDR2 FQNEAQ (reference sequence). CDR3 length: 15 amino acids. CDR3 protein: CASSPPGTLSYEQYF. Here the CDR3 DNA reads TGTGCCAGCAGCCCCCCCGGGACGTTATCCTACGAGCAGTACTTC. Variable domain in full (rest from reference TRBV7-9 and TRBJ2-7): DTGVSQNPRHKITKRGQNVTFRCDPISEHNRLYWYRQTLGQGPEFLTYFQNEAQLEKSRLLSDRFSAERPKGSFSTLEIQRTEQGDSAMYLCASSPPGTLSYEQYFGPGTRLTVT.

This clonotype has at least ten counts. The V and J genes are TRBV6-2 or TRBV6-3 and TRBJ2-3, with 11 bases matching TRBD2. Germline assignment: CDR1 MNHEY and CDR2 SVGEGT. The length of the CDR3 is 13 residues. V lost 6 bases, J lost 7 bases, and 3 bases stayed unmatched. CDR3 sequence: CASSGLAGYTQYF. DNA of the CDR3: TGTGCCAGCAGCGGACTAGCGGGTTATACGCAGTATTTT.

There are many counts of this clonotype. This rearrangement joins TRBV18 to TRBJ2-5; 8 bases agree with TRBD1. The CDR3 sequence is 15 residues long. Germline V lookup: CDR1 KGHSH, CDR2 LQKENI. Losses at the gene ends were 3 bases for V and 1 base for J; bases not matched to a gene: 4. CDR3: CASSPRQGLQETQYF. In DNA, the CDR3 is TGTGCCAGCTCACCCCGACAGGGGCTCCAAGAGACCCAGTACTTC.

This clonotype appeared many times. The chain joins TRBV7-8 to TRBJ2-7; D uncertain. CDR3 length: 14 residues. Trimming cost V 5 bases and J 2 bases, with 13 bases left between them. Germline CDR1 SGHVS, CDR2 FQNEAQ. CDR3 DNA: TGTGCCAGCAGCAAAACCACGGATGCCTACGAGCAGTACTTC. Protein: CASSKTTDAYEQYF.

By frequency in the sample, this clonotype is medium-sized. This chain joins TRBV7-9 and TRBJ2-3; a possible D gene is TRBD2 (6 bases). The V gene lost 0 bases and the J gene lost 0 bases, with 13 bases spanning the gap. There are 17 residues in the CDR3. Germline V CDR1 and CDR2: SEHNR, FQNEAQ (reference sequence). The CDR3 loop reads CASSLALADSSTDTQYF. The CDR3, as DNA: TGTGCCAGCAGCTTAGCCTTAGCGGATTCTAGCACAGATACGCAGTATTTT.

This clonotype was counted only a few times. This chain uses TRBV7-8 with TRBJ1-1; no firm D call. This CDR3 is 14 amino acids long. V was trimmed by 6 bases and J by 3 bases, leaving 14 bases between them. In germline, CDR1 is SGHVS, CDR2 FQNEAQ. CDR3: CASSVVFRDTEAFF. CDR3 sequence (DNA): TGTGCCAGCAGTGTAGTGTTTCGGGACACTGAAGCTTTCTTT.

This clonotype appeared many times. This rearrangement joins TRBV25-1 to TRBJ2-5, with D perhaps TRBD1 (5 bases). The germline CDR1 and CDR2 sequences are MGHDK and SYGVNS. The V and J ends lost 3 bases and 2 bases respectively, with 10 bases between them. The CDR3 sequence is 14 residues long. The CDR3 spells CASSEGRVQETQYF. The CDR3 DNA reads TGTGCCAGCAGTGAGGGCAGGGTACAAGAGACCCAGTACTTC.

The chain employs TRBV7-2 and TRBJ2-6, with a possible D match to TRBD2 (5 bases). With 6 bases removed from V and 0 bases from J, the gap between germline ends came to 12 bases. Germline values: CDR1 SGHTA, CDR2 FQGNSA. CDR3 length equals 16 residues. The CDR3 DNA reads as TGTGCCAGCAGAGGGTATGGAGGCTCTGGGGCCAACGTCCTGACTTTC. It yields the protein CASRGYGGSGANVLTF.

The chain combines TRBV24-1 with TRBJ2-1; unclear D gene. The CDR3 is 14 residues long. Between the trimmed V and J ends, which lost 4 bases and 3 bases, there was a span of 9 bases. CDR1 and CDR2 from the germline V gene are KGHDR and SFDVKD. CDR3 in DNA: TGTGCCACCAGTGAGTCCGGCCGCTACAATGAGCAGTTCTTC. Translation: CATSESGRYNEQFF.

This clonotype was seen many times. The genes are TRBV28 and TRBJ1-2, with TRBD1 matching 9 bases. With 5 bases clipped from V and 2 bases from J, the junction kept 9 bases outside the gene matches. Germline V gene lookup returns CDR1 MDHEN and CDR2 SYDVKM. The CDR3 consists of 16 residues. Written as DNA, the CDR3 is TGTGCCAGCAGTGTGCCGGGGACAGGGCGAAACTATGGCTACACCTTC. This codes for CASSVPGTGRNYGYTF.

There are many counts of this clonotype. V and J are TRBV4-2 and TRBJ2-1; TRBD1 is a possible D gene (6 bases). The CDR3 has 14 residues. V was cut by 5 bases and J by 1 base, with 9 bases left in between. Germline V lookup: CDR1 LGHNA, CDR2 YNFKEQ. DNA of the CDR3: TGTGCCAGCAGCAAACAGGGATCCTACAATGAGCAGTTCTTC. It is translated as CASSKQGSYNEQFF.

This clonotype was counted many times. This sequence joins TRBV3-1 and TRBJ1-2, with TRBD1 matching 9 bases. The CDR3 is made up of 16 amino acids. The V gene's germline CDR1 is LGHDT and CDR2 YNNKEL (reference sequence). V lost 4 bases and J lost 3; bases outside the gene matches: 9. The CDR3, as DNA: TGTGCCAGCAGCCTTCAACCGGGACAGGGATACTATGGCTACACCTTC. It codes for CASSLQPGQGYYGYTF.

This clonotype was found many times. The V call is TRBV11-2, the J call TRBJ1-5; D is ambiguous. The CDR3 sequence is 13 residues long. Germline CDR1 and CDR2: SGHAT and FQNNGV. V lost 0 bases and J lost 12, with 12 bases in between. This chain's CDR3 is CASSLDPGLVQHF. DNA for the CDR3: TGTGCCAGCAGCTTAGATCCGGGATTGGTCCAGCATTTT.

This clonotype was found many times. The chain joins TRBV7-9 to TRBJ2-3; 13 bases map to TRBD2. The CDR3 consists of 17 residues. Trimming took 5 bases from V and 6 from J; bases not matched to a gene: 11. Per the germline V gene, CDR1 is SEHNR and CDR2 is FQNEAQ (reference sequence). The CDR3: CASSRGLAGAAGDTQYF. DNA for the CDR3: TGTGCCAGCAGCCGAGGACTAGCGGGGGCCGCGGGGGATACGCAGTATTTT.

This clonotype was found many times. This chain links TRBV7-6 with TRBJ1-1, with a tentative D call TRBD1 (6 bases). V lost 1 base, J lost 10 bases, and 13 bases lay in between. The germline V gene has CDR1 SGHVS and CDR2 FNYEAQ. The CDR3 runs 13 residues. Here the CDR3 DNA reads TGTGCCAGCAGCTTAGTCCTAGCGACAGGAGCTTTCTTT. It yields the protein CASSLVLATGAFF.

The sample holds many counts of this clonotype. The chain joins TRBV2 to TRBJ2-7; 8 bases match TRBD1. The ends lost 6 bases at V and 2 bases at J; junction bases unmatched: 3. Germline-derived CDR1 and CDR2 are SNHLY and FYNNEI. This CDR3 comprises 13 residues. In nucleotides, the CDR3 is TGTGCCAGCAGCGGGACAGGCGCCTACGAGCAGTACTTC. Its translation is CASSGTGAYEQYF.

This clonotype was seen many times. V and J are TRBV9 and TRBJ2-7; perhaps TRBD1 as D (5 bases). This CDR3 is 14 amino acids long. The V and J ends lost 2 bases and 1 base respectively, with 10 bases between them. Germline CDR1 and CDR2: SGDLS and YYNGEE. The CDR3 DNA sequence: TGTGCCAGCAGCGTGGCAGGGAAATCCTACGAGCAGTACTTC. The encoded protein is CASSVAGKSYEQYF.

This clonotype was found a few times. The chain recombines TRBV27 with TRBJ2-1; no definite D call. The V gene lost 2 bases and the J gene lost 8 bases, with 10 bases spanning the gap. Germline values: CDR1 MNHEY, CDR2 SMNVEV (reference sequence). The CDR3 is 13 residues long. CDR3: CASSLGLWYEQFF. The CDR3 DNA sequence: TGTGCCAGCAGTTTAGGCCTTTGGTATGAGCAGTTCTTC.